Listed below are T cell receptor beta chains from one sample, sequenced in a study of Graves' ophthalmopathy and Graves' hyperthyroidism. MiXCR, applied by TCRdb to the multiplex PCR reads, yields one record per CDR3 protein. The data hold around 1.1 million distinct CDR3 sequences, with about 40% observed a single time. Sequenced material: peripheral blood or thyroid tissue (not recorded which). The receptors derive from an adult man with Graves' hyperthyroidism. Both conserved end residues are part of each CDR3. Fields, in order: V gene, D gene, CDR3 length, clone size, J gene, CDR3 protein, CDR3 DNA. D genes are given only for firm matches. Size is stated for part of the rows, as once, few or many counts, or as a class when the clone is expanded.

v_gene: TRBV7-9
d_gene: NA
len: 14
abundance: many
j_gene: TRBJ2-7
CDR3aa: CASSPRDITYEQYF
CDR3nt: TGTGCCAGCAGCCCACGGGACATCACCTACGAGCAGTACTTC

v_gene: TRBV10-2
d_gene: TRBD1
len: 14
abundance: once
j_gene: TRBJ1-1
CDR3aa: CASSQLGTGVGAFF
CDR3nt: TGTGCCAGCAGCCAACTCGGGACAGGCGTAGGCGCTTTCTTT

v_gene: TRBV7-9
d_gene: NA
len: 19
abundance: few
j_gene: TRBJ1-6
CDR3aa: CASSPPGIVERTLYSPLHF
CDR3nt: TGTGCCAGCAGCCCGCCCGGGATTGTTGAGAGAACGCTCTATTCACCCCTCCACTTT

v_gene: TRBV12-3/TRBV12-4
d_gene: NA
len: 13
abundance: many
j_gene: TRBJ2-5
CDR3aa: CASTPVGQETQYF
CDR3nt: TGTGCCAGCACCCCCGTGGGCCAAGAGACCCAGTACTTC

v_gene: TRBV7-8
d_gene: NA
len: 14
abundance: few
j_gene: TRBJ2-7
CDR3aa: CASSLAPGPYEQYF
CDR3nt: TGTGCCAGCAGCTTAGCCCCAGGTCCCTACGAGCAGTACTTC

v_gene: TRBV29-1
d_gene: TRBD1
len: 15
abundance: few
j_gene: TRBJ2-6
CDR3aa: CSVGTGGTGANVLTF
CDR3nt: TGCAGCGTGGGCACAGGGGGCACGGGGGCCAACGTCCTGACTTTC

v_gene: TRBV2
d_gene: NA
len: 15
abundance: NA
j_gene: TRBJ2-7
CDR3aa: CASSAGRIFGYEQYF
CDR3nt: TGTGCCAGCAGCGCGGGGCGAATTTTTGGGTACGAGCAGTACTTC

v_gene: TRBV7-9
d_gene: NA
len: 15
abundance: many
j_gene: TRBJ1-2
CDR3aa: CASSLEDEIGYGYTF
CDR3nt: TGTGCCAGCAGCTTAGAGGACGAAATCGGCTATGGCTACACCTTC

v_gene: TRBV30
d_gene: NA
len: 13
abundance: NA
j_gene: TRBJ2-7
CDR3aa: CAWSVTDRGEQYF
CDR3nt: TGTGCCTGGAGTGTGACGGATCGAGGCGAGCAGTACTTC

v_gene: TRBV10-2
d_gene: NA
len: 14
abundance: NA
j_gene: TRBJ1-6
CDR3aa: CASSEGGNNSPLHF
CDR3nt: TGCGCCAGCAGCGAAGGGGGTAATAATTCACCCCTCCACTTT

v_gene: TRBV20-1
d_gene: TRBD2
len: 13
abundance: many
j_gene: TRBJ2-7
CDR3aa: CSASVLAGYEQYF
CDR3nt: TGCAGTGCTAGTGTGCTAGCGGGGTACGAGCAGTACTTC

v_gene: TRBV7-2
d_gene: TRBD1
len: 14
abundance: NA
j_gene: TRBJ1-1
CDR3aa: CASSLDQGAIEAFF
CDR3nt: TGTGCCAGCAGCTTGGATCAGGGGGCAATTGAAGCTTTCTTT

v_gene: TRBV4-3
d_gene: TRBD1
len: 14
abundance: many
j_gene: TRBJ1-2
CDR3aa: CASSQGQGADGYTF
CDR3nt: TGCGCCAGCAGCCAAGGACAGGGGGCTGATGGCTACACCTTC

v_gene: TRBV7-9
d_gene: NA
len: 15
abundance: NA
j_gene: TRBJ1-2
CDR3aa: CASSQDPTGDYGYTF
CDR3nt: TGTGCCAGCAGCCAAGATCCCACCGGGGACTATGGCTACACCTTC

v_gene: TRBV7-2
d_gene: TRBD2
len: 15
abundance: NA
j_gene: TRBJ2-2
CDR3aa: CASSLGGSPTGELFF
CDR3nt: TGTGCCAGCAGCCTCGGCGGGAGTCCCACCGGGGAGCTGTTTTTT

v_gene: TRBV10-3
d_gene: TRBD1
len: 16
abundance: NA
j_gene: TRBJ1-5
CDR3aa: CAISESGQGIHQPQHF
CDR3nt: TGTGCCATCAGTGAGTCGGGACAGGGTATTCATCAGCCCCAGCATTTT

v_gene: TRBV4-1
d_gene: NA
len: 18
abundance: few
j_gene: TRBJ1-1
CDR3aa: CASSQGAGRGFMNTEAFF
CDR3nt: TGCGCCAGCAGCCAAGGCGCTGGGCGGGGATTCATGAACACTGAAGCTTTCTTT

v_gene: TRBV6-2/TRBV6-3
d_gene: NA
len: 13
abundance: many
j_gene: TRBJ1-1
CDR3aa: CASSYSHNTEAFF
CDR3nt: TGTGCCAGCAGTTACTCTCATAACACTGAAGCTTTCTTT

v_gene: TRBV10-3
d_gene: NA
len: 14
abundance: once
j_gene: TRBJ2-3
CDR3aa: CATSGDWATDTQYF
CDR3nt: TGTGCCACCTCAGGGGATTGGGCCACAGATACGCAGTATTTT

v_gene: TRBV25-1
d_gene: NA
len: 13
abundance: many
j_gene: TRBJ2-5
CDR3aa: CASSGGVVETQYF
CDR3nt: TGTGCCAGCAGTGGGGGGGTTGTGGAGACCCAGTACTTC

v_gene: TRBV12-3/TRBV12-4
d_gene: TRBD1
len: 16
abundance: NA
j_gene: TRBJ1-2
CDR3aa: CASSLALGQGYYGYTF
CDR3nt: TGTGCCAGCAGTTTAGCGCTGGGACAGGGGTACTATGGCTACACCTTC

v_gene: TRBV10-3
d_gene: TRBD1
len: 13
abundance: NA
j_gene: TRBJ2-7
CDR3aa: CAISVGQGYEQYF
CDR3nt: TGTGCCATCAGCGTCGGACAGGGGTACGAGCAGTACTTC

v_gene: TRBV27
d_gene: NA
len: 12
abundance: many
j_gene: TRBJ1-6
CDR3aa: CASSLGHSPLHF
CDR3nt: TGTGCCAGCAGTTTGGGGCATTCACCCCTCCACTTT

v_gene: TRBV10-3
d_gene: NA
len: 15
abundance: many
j_gene: TRBJ2-7
CDR3aa: CAISESLGMTYEQYF
CDR3nt: TGTGCCATCAGTGAGTCGCTTGGGATGACCTACGAGCAGTACTTC

v_gene: TRBV10-3
d_gene: NA
len: 14
abundance: many
j_gene: TRBJ2-7
CDR3aa: CAISESTQTYEQYF
CDR3nt: TGTGCCATCAGTGAGTCTACCCAAACCTACGAGCAGTACTTC

v_gene: TRBV7-8
d_gene: NA
len: 16
abundance: many
j_gene: TRBJ1-1
CDR3aa: CASSTSPTSVWAEAFF
CDR3nt: TGTGCCAGCAGCACAAGCCCTACAAGTGTGTGGGCTGAAGCTTTCTTT

v_gene: TRBV7-2
d_gene: NA
len: 15
abundance: many
j_gene: TRBJ2-5
CDR3aa: CASSMRTGYQETQYF
CDR3nt: TGTGCCAGCAGCATGAGGACTGGGTACCAAGAGACCCAGTACTTC

v_gene: TRBV7-9
d_gene: NA
len: 10
abundance: NA
j_gene: TRBJ2-6
CDR3aa: CASRGGVLTF
CDR3nt: TGTGCCAGCAGGGGCGGGGTCCTGACTTTC

v_gene: TRBV11-2
d_gene: NA
len: 13
abundance: many
j_gene: TRBJ2-2
CDR3aa: CASSMTDTGELFF
CDR3nt: TGTGCCAGCAGCATGACAGATACCGGGGAGCTGTTTTTT

v_gene: TRBV5-6
d_gene: NA
len: 12
abundance: NA
j_gene: TRBJ1-5
CDR3aa: CVSSSTHQPQHF
CDR3nt: TGTGTCAGCAGCTCCACTCATCAGCCCCAGCATTTT

v_gene: TRBV20-1
d_gene: TRBD1
len: 16
abundance: many
j_gene: TRBJ1-5
CDR3aa: CSAAGTGVYSNQPQHF
CDR3nt: TGCAGTGCCGCCGGGACAGGTGTATATAGCAATCAGCCCCAGCATTTT

v_gene: TRBV29-1
d_gene: TRBD1
len: 14
abundance: NA
j_gene: TRBJ2-7
CDR3aa: CSVGRTGPPGEQYF
CDR3nt: TGCAGCGTCGGCAGGACAGGGCCACCTGGCGAGCAGTACTTC

v_gene: TRBV7-2
d_gene: NA
len: 14
abundance: NA
j_gene: TRBJ2-5
CDR3aa: CASSARMRWETQYF
CDR3nt: TGTGCCAGCAGCGCTAGGATGCGGTGGGAGACCCAGTACTTC

v_gene: TRBV7-2
d_gene: NA
len: 14
abundance: many
j_gene: TRBJ2-7
CDR3aa: CASSLSRGSYEQYF
CDR3nt: TGTGCCAGCAGCTTAAGCCGGGGCTCCTACGAGCAGTACTTC

v_gene: TRBV19
d_gene: NA
len: 12
abundance: few
j_gene: TRBJ2-7
CDR3aa: CASTLRPYEQYF
CDR3nt: TGTGCCAGTACCCTTAGGCCCTACGAGCAGTACTTC

v_gene: TRBV6-5
d_gene: NA
len: 12
abundance: NA
j_gene: TRBJ2-7
CDR3aa: CASSYIGSEQYF
CDR3nt: TGTGCCAGCAGTTATATAGGCTCCGAGCAGTACTTC

v_gene: TRBV25-1
d_gene: TRBD2
len: 17
abundance: NA
j_gene: TRBJ2-5
CDR3aa: CASSFSPWRGTQETQYF
CDR3nt: TGTGCCAGCAGTTTCTCCCCCTGGCGGGGGACCCAAGAGACCCAGTACTTC

v_gene: TRBV19
d_gene: NA
len: 19
abundance: few
j_gene: TRBJ1-2
CDR3aa: CASSIAGGPIGHPIGGYTF
CDR3nt: TGTGCCAGTAGTATAGCCGGGGGACCTATAGGACACCCCATAGGAGGCTACACCTTC

v_gene: TRBV7-8
d_gene: NA
len: 14
abundance: NA
j_gene: TRBJ1-6
CDR3aa: CASSLTGGNSPPHF
CDR3nt: TGTGCCAGCAGCTTAACCGGGGGTAATTCACCCCCCCACTTT

v_gene: TRBV4-3
d_gene: NA
len: 16
abundance: few
j_gene: TRBJ1-2
CDR3aa: CASSQLPRTEVVGYTF
CDR3nt: TGCGCCAGCAGCCAGCTGCCTCGGACGGAGGTTGTTGGCTACACCTTC

v_gene: TRBV6-2/TRBV6-3
d_gene: TRBD1
len: 14
abundance: NA
j_gene: TRBJ1-5
CDR3aa: CASSNRGLYQPQHF
CDR3nt: TGTGCCAGCAGCAACAGGGGGCTGTATCAGCCCCAGCATTTT

v_gene: TRBV7-9
d_gene: NA
len: 13
abundance: NA
j_gene: TRBJ2-2
CDR3aa: CASRPNRDGELFF
CDR3nt: TGTGCCAGCAGGCCAAACCGGGACGGGGAGCTGTTTTTT

v_gene: TRBV7-2
d_gene: NA
len: 16
abundance: NA
j_gene: TRBJ2-5
CDR3aa: CASSPDGTDQQETQYF
CDR3nt: TGTGCCAGCAGCCCAGACGGGACGGACCAGCAAGAGACCCAGTACTTC

v_gene: TRBV7-2
d_gene: NA
len: 13
abundance: many
j_gene: TRBJ2-7
CDR3aa: CASSLNLGGYPGF
CDR3nt: TGTGCCAGCAGCTTAAACCTGGGCGGGTATCCGGGGTTC

v_gene: TRBV20-1
d_gene: NA
len: 14
abundance: few
j_gene: TRBJ2-5
CDR3aa: CSARGGSGVETQYF
CDR3nt: TGCAGTGCGAGAGGAGGATCTGGGGTGGAGACCCAGTACTTC

v_gene: TRBV19
d_gene: TRBD1
len: 16
abundance: NA
j_gene: TRBJ1-6
CDR3aa: CASRVTPGQGGSPLHF
CDR3nt: TGTGCCAGTAGGGTTACACCGGGACAGGGGGGCTCACCCCTCCACTTT

v_gene: TRBV20-1
d_gene: TRBD1
len: 14
abundance: many
j_gene: TRBJ1-1
CDR3aa: CSAARTGLNTEAFF
CDR3nt: TGCAGTGCTGCCCGGACAGGGCTTAACACTGAAGCTTTCTTT

v_gene: TRBV19
d_gene: NA
len: 10
abundance: NA
j_gene: TRBJ1-1
CDR3aa: CRRGGTEAFF
CDR3nt: TGTCGCAGGGGAGGCACTGAAGCTTTCTTT

v_gene: TRBV11-2
d_gene: NA
len: 12
abundance: many
j_gene: TRBJ2-5
CDR3aa: CASSLMSETQYF
CDR3nt: TGTGCCAGCAGCTTAATGTCCGAGACCCAGTACTTC

v_gene: TRBV15
d_gene: NA
len: 11
abundance: many
j_gene: TRBJ1-1
CDR3aa: CATSSGFEAFF
CDR3nt: TGTGCCACCAGCAGCGGTTTTGAAGCTTTCTTT

v_gene: TRBV7-3
d_gene: TRBD1
len: 15
abundance: many
j_gene: TRBJ2-2
CDR3aa: CASSPAGGQVGELFF
CDR3nt: TGTGCCAGCAGCCCCGCAGGGGGACAGGTCGGGGAGCTGTTTTTT

v_gene: TRBV2
d_gene: NA
len: 11
abundance: many
j_gene: TRBJ1-1
CDR3aa: CARRQNTEAFF
CDR3nt: TGTGCCAGGCGACAGAACACTGAAGCTTTCTTT

v_gene: TRBV5-1
d_gene: NA
len: 16
abundance: few
j_gene: TRBJ1-4
CDR3aa: CASSLDGVPTNEKLFF
CDR3nt: TGCGCCAGCAGCTTGGACGGGGTGCCAACTAATGAAAAACTGTTTTTT

v_gene: TRBV7-9
d_gene: NA
len: 13
abundance: NA
j_gene: TRBJ1-5
CDR3aa: CASSLSSNQLQHF
CDR3nt: TGTGCCAGCAGCTTATCCTCAAATCAGCTCCAGCATTTT

v_gene: TRBV2
d_gene: NA
len: 15
abundance: NA
j_gene: TRBJ2-7
CDR3aa: CASSPTEQGTYEQYF
CDR3nt: TGTGCCAGCAGCCCCACCGAACAGGGCACCTACGAGCAGTACTTC

v_gene: TRBV6-6
d_gene: TRBD1
len: 14
abundance: few
j_gene: TRBJ1-1
CDR3aa: CASRMTGKDRQAFF
CDR3nt: TGTGCCAGCAGAATGACAGGGAAGGATCGGCAAGCTTTCTTT

v_gene: TRBV12-3/TRBV12-4
d_gene: TRBD1
len: 15
abundance: many
j_gene: TRBJ1-4
CDR3aa: CASSTLTGGNEKLFF
CDR3nt: TGTGCCAGCAGTACCCTAACAGGGGGTAATGAAAAACTGTTTTTT

v_gene: TRBV12-3/TRBV12-4
d_gene: NA
len: 17
abundance: many
j_gene: TRBJ1-2
CDR3aa: CASSLGSFWADYSGYTF
CDR3nt: TGTGCCAGCAGTTTAGGGTCGTTTTGGGCGGATTACTCTGGCTACACCTTC

v_gene: TRBV20-1
d_gene: NA
len: 12
abundance: NA
j_gene: TRBJ2-5
CDR3aa: CNALRGGETQYF
CDR3nt: TGCAATGCTCTACGGGGCGGGGAGACCCAGTACTTC